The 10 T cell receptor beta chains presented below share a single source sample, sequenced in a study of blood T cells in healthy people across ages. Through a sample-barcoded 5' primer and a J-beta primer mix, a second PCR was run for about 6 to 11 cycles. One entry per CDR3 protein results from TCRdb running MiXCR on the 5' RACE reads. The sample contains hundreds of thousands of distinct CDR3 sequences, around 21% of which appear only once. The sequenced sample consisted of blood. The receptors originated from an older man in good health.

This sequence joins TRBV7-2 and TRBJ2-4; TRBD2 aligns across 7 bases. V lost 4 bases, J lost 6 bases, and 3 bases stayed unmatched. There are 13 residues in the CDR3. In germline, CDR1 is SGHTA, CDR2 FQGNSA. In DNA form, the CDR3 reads TGTGCCAGCAGCTCGTGGGGGGGAAACATTCAGTACTTC. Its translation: CASSSWGGNIQYF.

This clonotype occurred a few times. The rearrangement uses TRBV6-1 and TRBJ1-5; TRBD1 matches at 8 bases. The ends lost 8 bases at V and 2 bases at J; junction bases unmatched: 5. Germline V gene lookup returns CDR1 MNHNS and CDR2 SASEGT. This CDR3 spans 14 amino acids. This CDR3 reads CASGQDRGNQPQHF. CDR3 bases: TGTGCCAGCGGGCAGGACAGGGGCAATCAGCCCCAGCATTTT.

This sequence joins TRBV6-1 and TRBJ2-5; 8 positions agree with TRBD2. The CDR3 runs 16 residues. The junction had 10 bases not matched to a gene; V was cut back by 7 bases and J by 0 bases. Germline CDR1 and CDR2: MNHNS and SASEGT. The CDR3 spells CASTHGGVAHQETQYF. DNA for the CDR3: TGTGCCAGCACCCACGGGGGGGTGGCCCACCAAGAGACCCAGTACTTC.

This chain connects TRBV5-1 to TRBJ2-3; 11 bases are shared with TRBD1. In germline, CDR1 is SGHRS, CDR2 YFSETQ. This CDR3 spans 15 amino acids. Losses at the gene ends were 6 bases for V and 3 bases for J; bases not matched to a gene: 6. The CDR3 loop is CASTPDRGLTDTQYF. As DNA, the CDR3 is TGCGCCAGCACGCCGGACAGGGGGCTTACAGATACGCAGTATTTT.

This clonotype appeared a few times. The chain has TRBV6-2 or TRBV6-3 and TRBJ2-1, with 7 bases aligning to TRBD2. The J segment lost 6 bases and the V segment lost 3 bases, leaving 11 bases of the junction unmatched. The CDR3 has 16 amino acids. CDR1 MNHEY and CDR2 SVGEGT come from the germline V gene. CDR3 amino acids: CASSYSLGGSSNEQFF. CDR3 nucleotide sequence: TGTGCCAGCAGTTATAGTTTAGGCGGGAGTAGCAATGAGCAGTTCTTC.

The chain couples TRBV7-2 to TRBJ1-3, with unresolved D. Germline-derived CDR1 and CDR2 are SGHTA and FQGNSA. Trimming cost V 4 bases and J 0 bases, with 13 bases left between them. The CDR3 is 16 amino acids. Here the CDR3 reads CASSSVTTHSGNTIYF. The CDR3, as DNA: TGTGCCAGCAGCTCAGTGACAACACACTCTGGAAACACCATATATTTT. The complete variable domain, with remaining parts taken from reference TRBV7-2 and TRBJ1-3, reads GAGVSQSPSNKVTEKGKDVELRCDPISGHTALYWYRQSLGQGLEFLIYFQGNSAPDKSGLPSDRFSAERTGGSVSTLTIQRTQQEDSAVYLCASSSVTTHSGNTIYFGEGSWLTVV.

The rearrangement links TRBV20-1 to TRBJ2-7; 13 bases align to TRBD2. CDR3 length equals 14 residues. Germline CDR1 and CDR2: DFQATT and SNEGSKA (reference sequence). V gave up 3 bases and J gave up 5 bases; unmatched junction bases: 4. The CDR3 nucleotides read TGCAGTGCTAGGGGGACTAGCGGGATGCACGAGCAGTACTTC. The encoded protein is CSARGTSGMHEQYF.

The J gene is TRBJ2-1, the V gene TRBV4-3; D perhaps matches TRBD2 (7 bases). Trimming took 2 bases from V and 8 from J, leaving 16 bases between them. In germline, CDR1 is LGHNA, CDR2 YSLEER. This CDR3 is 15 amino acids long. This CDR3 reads CASSQLHGGLDEQFF. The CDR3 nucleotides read TGCGCCAGCAGCCAACTCCACGGGGGGCTCGATGAGCAGTTCTTC.

This CDR3 is CASSSEGVSGELFF. In nucleotides, the CDR3 is TGTGCCAGCAGTTCCGAGGGAGTATCGGGGGAGCTGTTTTTT. The chain employs TRBV27 and TRBJ2-2, with a tentative D call TRBD2 (5 bases). The CDR3 is 14 residues long. Trimming cost V 4 bases and J 8 bases, with 14 bases left between them. Germline lookup yields CDR1 MNHEY and CDR2 SMNVEV (reference sequence).

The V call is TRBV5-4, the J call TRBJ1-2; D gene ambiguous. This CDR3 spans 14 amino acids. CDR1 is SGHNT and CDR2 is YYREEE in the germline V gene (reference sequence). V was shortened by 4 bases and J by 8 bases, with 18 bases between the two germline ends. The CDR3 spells CASSHPGVFGGYTF. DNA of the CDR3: TGTGCCAGCAGCCACCCCGGGGTGTTTGGGGGCTACACCTTC.